This passage covers 18 T cell receptor beta chains from one sample sequenced in a study of blood T cell repertoires in COVID-19. Sequenced by immunoSEQ multiplex PCR; TCRdb stores in-frame clones only, minus some. The data show around 78,000 clones, with 75% to 90% seen just once and 5.8% held by the top ten. The sample comprised peripheral blood. The receptors here all came from a man in his fifties or sixties with active COVID-19.

V and J are TRBV5-4 and TRBJ2-2, with D possibly matching TRBD1 (6 bases). This CDR3 spans 16 amino acids. The V and J ends lost 3 bases and 4 bases respectively, with 16 bases between them. Germline CDR1 is SGHNT and CDR2 is YYREEE (reference sequence). CDR3 protein: CASSSQQGISTGELFF. CDR3 DNA: TGTGCCAGCAGCTCACAACAGGGAATTAGCACCGGGGAGCTGTTTTTT.

The table lists this clone with a few counts. The rearrangement uses TRBV14 and TRBJ1-1, with 8 bases aligning to TRBD1. Trimming removed 4 bases from V and 5 bases from J; junction bases left unmatched: 3. The CDR3 is 13 residues long. Germline CDR1 is SGHDN and CDR2 is FVKESK. CDR3 in amino acids: CASSPGGLTEAFF. CDR3 DNA: TGTGCCAGCAGCCCAGGGGGCTTGACTGAAGCTTTCTTT. Full variable domain (missing parts from reference TRBV14 and TRBJ1-1): EAGVTQFPSHSVIEKGQTVTLRCDPISGHDNLYWYRRVMGKEIKFLLHFVKESKQDESGMPNNRFLAERTGGTYSTLKVQPAELEDSGVYFCASSPGGLTEAFFGQGTRLTVV.

This clone was counted once. V gene TRBV5-1 combines with J gene TRBJ2-3; maybe TRBD2 (6 bases). Trimming shortened V by 4 bases and J by 3 bases, and 18 bases separated the two germline ends. This CDR3 is built from 16 residues. Germline values: CDR1 SGHRS, CDR2 YFSETQ. The CDR3 nucleotides read TGCGCCAGCAGCCAACTCCCGGGACTGCAGACAGATACGCAGTATTTT. It translates to CASSQLPGLQTDTQYF.

This sequence joins TRBV29-1 and TRBJ2-7, with 7 nucleotides matching TRBD1. CDR1 and CDR2 from the germline V gene are SQVTM and ANQGSEA. This CDR3 is 12 amino acids long. Trimming removed 6 bases from V and 2 bases from J; junction bases left unmatched: 4. The CDR3 nucleotides read TGCAGCGTGATAGACAGGGCCTACGAGCAGTACTTC. Translation: CSVIDRAYEQYF.

This sequence joins TRBV6-2 or TRBV6-3 and TRBJ2-3; possibly TRBD2 for D (6 bases). The CDR3 has 14 amino acids. Germline CDR1 and CDR2: MNHEY and SVGEGT. V was clipped by 2 bases and J by 2 bases, with 8 bases between them. The CDR3 DNA reads as TGTGCCAGCAGTTACGGAGGGCCCACAGATACGCAGTATTTT. Translated, it gives CASSYGGPTDTQYF.

The chain combines TRBV18 with TRBJ2-2; 9 bases match TRBD2. Germline CDR1 is KGHSH and CDR2 is LQKENI. The trim removed 4 bases at V and 1 base at J, leaving 4 bases unmatched. CDR3 length: 16 amino acids. The chain's CDR3 is CASSLSGGMNTGELFF. DNA of the CDR3: TGTGCCAGCTCACTTAGCGGGGGAATGAACACCGGGGAGCTGTTTTTT.

This chain links TRBV2 with TRBJ1-2; a weak D match, TRBD1 (6 bases). The germline gives CDR1 SNHLY, CDR2 FYNNEI. CDR3 size: 14 residues. Trimming cost V 7 bases and J 1 base, with 13 bases left between them. The CDR3 is CASKAGAVNYGYTF. The CDR3 coding sequence is TGTGCCAGCAAGGCAGGGGCAGTTAACTATGGCTACACCTTC.

The genes are TRBV4-3 and TRBJ1-2, with D tentatively TRBD1 (5 bases). The germline gives CDR1 LGHNA, CDR2 YSLEER. The V end was cut by 0 bases, the J end by 5 bases, with 13 bases between. The CDR3 is 15 residues long. CDR3 nucleotide sequence: TGCGCCAGCAGCCAAGATCCGACGACAGTATATGGCTACACCTTC. This translates into CASSQDPTTVYGYTF.

The chain couples TRBV12-5 to TRBJ2-6; 9 bases agree with TRBD1. CDR3 length: 20 residues. The J segment lost 0 bases and the V segment lost 0 bases, leaving 9 bases of the junction unmatched. Germline V gene sequence: CDR1 LGHNT, CDR2 FRNRAP. As DNA, the CDR3 is TGTGCTAGTGGTTTGGTCCCTCTGGGACAGGGCCCCTCTGGGGCCAACGTCCTGACTTTC. Its protein is CASGLVPLGQGPSGANVLTF.

The V and J genes are TRBV10-3 and TRBJ1-1; no reliable D call. V shed 6 bases and J shed 8 bases, with 10 bases lying between them. The CDR3 has 11 amino acids. Germline V gives CDR1 ENHRY, CDR2 SYGVKD. As DNA, the CDR3 is TGTGCCATCAGCACAACGTGGGAAGCTTTCTTT. Amino acid sequence: CAISTTWEAFF.

The chain combines TRBV7-9 with TRBJ2-2, with a possible D match to TRBD1 (6 bases). Trimming shortened V by 3 bases and J by 6 bases, and 8 bases separated the two germline ends. The CDR3 loop spans 13 amino acids. The germline gives CDR1 SEHNR, CDR2 FQNEAQ (reference sequence). The CDR3 loop is CASSFQGPGELFF. The CDR3 region has the DNA TGTGCCAGCAGCTTCCAGGGGCCCGGGGAGCTGTTTTTT.

This chain joins TRBV4-1 and TRBJ1-1, with D maybe TRBD1 (6 bases). Germline V gene data show CDR1 as MGHRA and CDR2 as YSYEKL. V shed 2 bases and J shed 6 bases, with 10 bases lying between them. The length of the CDR3 is 13 residues. The CDR3 region is CASSQQGFPEAFF. The CDR3 DNA follows: TGCGCCAGCAGCCAACAGGGGTTCCCTGAAGCTTTCTTT.

The V call is TRBV28, the J call TRBJ2-1; TRBD2 aligns across 8 bases. V was pared by 8 bases and J by 7 bases, with 19 bases of the junction left unmatched. CDR1 MDHEN and CDR2 SYDVKM come from the germline V gene. CDR3 length: 17 amino acids. CDR3 protein: CASCPLPGRGKGNEQFF. The CDR3, as DNA: TGTGCCAGCTGTCCACTCCCCGGGAGGGGGAAGGGGAATGAGCAGTTCTTC.

The gene calls are TRBV30 and TRBJ1-4; D possibly corresponds to TRBD1 (6 bases). The V end was cut by 0 bases, the J end by 5 bases, with 10 bases between. The CDR3 is 14 amino acids. Germline CDR1 is GTSNPN and CDR2 is SVGIG (reference sequence). The chain's CDR3 is CAWSVGQGNEKLFF. Here the CDR3 DNA reads TGTGCCTGGAGTGTAGGGCAGGGGAATGAAAAACTGTTTTTT.

This chain links TRBV2 with TRBJ1-6, with 8 bases fitting TRBD1. The CDR3 length is 14 residues. V lost 7 bases and J lost 10; bases outside the gene matches: 9. The germline gives CDR1 SNHLY, CDR2 FYNNEI. The CDR3 protein is CASMRTGLGSPLHF. The CDR3, as DNA: TGTGCCAGCATGAGGACAGGGTTAGGCTCACCCCTCCACTTT.

This clone is a singleton in its sample. The V gene is TRBV27, the J gene TRBJ2-4; TRBD2 matches 15 bases. V shed 1 base, J shed 3 bases, and the junction held 1 base outside the gene matches. CDR3 length: 17 residues. Germline V gene lookup returns CDR1 MNHEY and CDR2 SMNVEV (reference sequence). CDR3 in DNA: TGTGCCAGCAGTTTATGGACTAGCGGGAGGGTCAAAAACATTCAGTACTTC. It translates to CASSLWTSGRVKNIQYF.

The rearrangement links TRBV11-2 to TRBJ1-1; D unresolved. CDR1 is SGHAT and CDR2 is FQNNGV in the germline V gene. The CDR3 has 12 residues. Trimming took off 5 bases at V and 4 bases at J, with 8 bases between the two ends. CDR3 amino acids: CASSRVSTEAFF. CDR3 coding DNA: TGTGCCAGCAGCCGAGTGAGCACTGAAGCTTTCTTT.

The CDR3 spells CATSDSLQARLEPQHF. The CDR3 DNA reads as TGTGCCACCAGTGATTCCCTACAGGCTAGGTTGGAGCCCCAGCATTTT. The rearrangement joins TRBV24-1 to TRBJ1-5; D perhaps matches TRBD1 (5 bases). Germline V lookup: CDR1 KGHDR, CDR2 SFDVKD. V lost 2 bases to trimming and J lost 8 bases, with 18 bases between them. The CDR3 runs to 16 residues.